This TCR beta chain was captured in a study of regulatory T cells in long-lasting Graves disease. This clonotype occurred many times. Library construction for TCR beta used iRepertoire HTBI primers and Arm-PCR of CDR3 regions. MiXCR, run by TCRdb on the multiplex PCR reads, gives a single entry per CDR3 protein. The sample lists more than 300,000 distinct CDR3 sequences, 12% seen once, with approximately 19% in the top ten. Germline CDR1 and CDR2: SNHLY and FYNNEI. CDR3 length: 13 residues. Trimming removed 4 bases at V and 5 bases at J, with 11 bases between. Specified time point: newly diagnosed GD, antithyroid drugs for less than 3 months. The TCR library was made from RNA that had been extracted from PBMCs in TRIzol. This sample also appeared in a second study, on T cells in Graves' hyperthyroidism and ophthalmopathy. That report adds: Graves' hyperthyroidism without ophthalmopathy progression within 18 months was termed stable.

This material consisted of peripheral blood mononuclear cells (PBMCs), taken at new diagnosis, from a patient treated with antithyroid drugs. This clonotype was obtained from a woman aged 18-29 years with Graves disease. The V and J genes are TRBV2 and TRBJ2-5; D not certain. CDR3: CASSVRARETQYF. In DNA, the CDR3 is TGTGCCAGCAGTGTTAGGGCGCGGGAGACCCAGTACTTC.